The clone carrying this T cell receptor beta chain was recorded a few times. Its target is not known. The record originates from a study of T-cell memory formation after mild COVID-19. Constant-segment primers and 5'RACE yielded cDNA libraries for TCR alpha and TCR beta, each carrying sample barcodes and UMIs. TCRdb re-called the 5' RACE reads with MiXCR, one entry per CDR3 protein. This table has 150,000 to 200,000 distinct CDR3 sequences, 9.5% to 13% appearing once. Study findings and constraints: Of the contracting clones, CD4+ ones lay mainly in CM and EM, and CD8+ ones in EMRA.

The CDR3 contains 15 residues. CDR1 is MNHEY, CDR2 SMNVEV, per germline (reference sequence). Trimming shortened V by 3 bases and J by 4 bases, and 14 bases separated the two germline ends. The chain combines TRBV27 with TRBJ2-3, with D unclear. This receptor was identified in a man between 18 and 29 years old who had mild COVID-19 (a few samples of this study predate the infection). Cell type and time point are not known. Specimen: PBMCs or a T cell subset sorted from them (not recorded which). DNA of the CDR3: TGTGCCAGCAGTTTTTGGGCCAGACGGGCAGATACGCAGTATTTT. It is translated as CASSFWARRADTQYF.